These 20 T cell receptor beta chains share one sample of origin, sequenced in a study of radiotherapy plus CTLA-4 blockade in lung cancer. Sequencing was performed with immunoSEQ multiplex PCR; in TCRdb, only in-frame clones are kept and a portion is missing. The sample lists 40,000 to 50,000 clones, around 86% occurring once. The input for sequencing was peripheral blood, taken from a patient treated with radiotherapy plus ipilimumab. The source of these receptors is a human donor with non-small cell lung cancer who had stable disease on radiotherapy plus ipilimumab.

V and J are TRBV7-4 and TRBJ1-1; 7 positions match TRBD1. Per the germline V gene, CDR1 is SGHVT and CDR2 is SQSDAQ. Germline trimming cut 4 bases from V and 1 base from J; bases unmatched to any gene: 3. The CDR3 totals 14 residues. Here the CDR3 DNA reads TGTGCCAGCAGCTCGACAGGGCGGAACACTGAAGCTTTCTTT. Residues: CASSSTGRNTEAFF.

CDR3 coding DNA: TGTGCCAGCAGCTTAGCTGGCGGGAACGGGGAGCTGTTTTTT. Translated: CASSLAGGNGELFF. The chain uses TRBV7-2 and TRBJ2-2, with a tentative D call TRBD2 (6 bases). The CDR3 is made up of 14 amino acids. V lost 0 bases and J 7 bases, leaving 9 bases between the germline ends. Germline loops: CDR1 SGHTA, CDR2 FQGNSA.

This clone was recorded once. The chain combines TRBV28 with TRBJ2-7, with D perhaps matching TRBD1 (6 bases). The CDR3 sequence is 15 residues long. Germline-derived CDR1 and CDR2 are MDHEN and SYDVKM. V was pared by 7 bases and J by 4 bases, with 20 bases between. CDR3 sequence (DNA): TGTGCCAGCATTCCCCCCGGGAAAAGGGGGTACGAGCAGTACTTC. This sequence encodes CASIPPGKRGYEQYF.

V usage is TRBV7-9 and J usage is TRBJ2-1; TRBD2 matches 12 bases. The ends lost 4 bases at V and 6 bases at J; junction bases unmatched: 7. The V gene's germline CDR1 is SEHNR and CDR2 FQNEAQ (reference sequence). The CDR3 spans 16 residues. CDR3: CASSSNPSGRGNEQFF. In DNA form, the CDR3 reads TGTGCCAGCAGCTCTAACCCTAGCGGGAGGGGCAATGAGCAGTTCTTC.

The chain joins TRBV27 to TRBJ1-1, with 7 bases fitting TRBD1. The CDR3 has 16 amino acids. Germline lookup yields CDR1 MNHEY and CDR2 SMNVEV (reference sequence). Germline trimming cut 5 bases from V and 1 base from J; bases unmatched to any gene: 10. The CDR3 nucleotides read TGTGCCAGCAGTCCCTCCACAGGGGAAGCGAACACTGAAGCTTTCTTT. It codes for CASSPSTGEANTEAFF.

The chain carries TRBV28 and TRBJ2-2; 11 bases are a match to TRBD2. V lost 7 bases to trimming and J lost 2 bases; unmatched junction nucleotides: 6. The CDR3 sequence is 16 residues long. Looked up from germline, CDR1 is MDHEN and CDR2 is SYDVKM. The CDR3 spells CASMQRLAGNTGELFF. The CDR3 DNA reads TGTGCCAGCATGCAAAGACTAGCGGGAAACACCGGGGAGCTGTTTTTT.

Turning to this clone: The sample contains more than one DNA sequence encoding this CDR3. This chain uses TRBV18 with TRBJ2-3; TRBD2 aligns across 12 bases. The CDR3 consists of 17 residues. The germline CDR1 and CDR2 sequences are KGHSH and LQKENI. The V and J ends lost 3 bases and 1 base, in that order; junction bases with no gene match: 5. CDR3 coding DNA: TGTGCCAGCTCACCTGCGACTAGCGGGAGCGGCACAGATACGCAGTATTTT. It yields the protein CASSPATSGSGTDTQYF.

V gene TRBV7-6 combines with J gene TRBJ2-1, with a tentative D call TRBD1 (5 bases). From germline, CDR1 is SGHVS and CDR2 FNYEAQ. Trimming removed 5 bases from V and 6 bases from J, with 14 bases in between. This CDR3 contains 14 residues. The DNA of the CDR3 is TGTGCCAGCAGCCGCGACGGGCAGGGCAATGAGCAGTTCTTC. It yields the protein CASSRDGQGNEQFF.

The chain employs TRBV7-2 and TRBJ2-5; 10 positions agree with TRBD2. V trimming: 4 bases; J trimming: 2 bases; junction bases outside the gene matches: 10. This CDR3 spans 17 amino acids. Germline V lookup: CDR1 SGHTA, CDR2 FQGNSA. CDR3 region: CASSSVMTSGRQETQYF. The CDR3 DNA sequence: TGTGCCAGCAGCTCGGTAATGACTAGCGGGCGACAAGAGACCCAGTACTTC.

The J gene is TRBJ2-3, the V gene TRBV11-3, with TRBD2 matching over 15 bases. This CDR3 has 18 amino acids. Germline V gene data show CDR1 as SGHNT and CDR2 as YENEEA. Trimming cost V 5 bases and J 2 bases; bases outside gene matches: 8. The CDR3 DNA sequence: TGTGCCAGCAGCCACGGGACTAGCGGGAGGCCGATCACAGATACGCAGTATTTT. It encodes CASSHGTSGRPITDTQYF.

The V call is TRBV7-6, the J call TRBJ2-1; the D is unclear. In germline, CDR1 is SGHVS, CDR2 FNYEAQ. V lost 5 bases and J lost 11, with 16 bases in between. The CDR3 loop spans 13 amino acids. CDR3 bases: TGTGCCAGCAGCGCGAAGCCTAATTCTAAGCAGTTCTTC. This encodes CASSAKPNSKQFF.

The chain has TRBV4-1 and TRBJ1-3; unclear D gene. CDR1 and CDR2 from the germline V gene are MGHRA and YSYEKL. The CDR3 runs to 14 residues. Trimming left V 1 base short and J 5 bases short, with 9 bases between. In DNA form, the CDR3 reads TGCGCCAGCAGCCAAGTAATAGTCAGAAACACCATATATTTT. Translation: CASSQVIVRNTIYF.

In DNA, the CDR3 is TGTGCCAGCAGTCCTCTGACAGGGGAACAGCCCCAGCATTTT. Its translation: CASSPLTGEQPQHF. The chain employs TRBV28 and TRBJ1-5, with 8 bases aligning to TRBD1. V gave up 5 bases and J gave up 7 bases; unmatched junction bases: 7. The germline V gene has CDR1 MDHEN and CDR2 SYDVKM. The CDR3 is made up of 14 amino acids.

The chain couples TRBV6-1 to TRBJ1-1; 8 nucleotides match TRBD1. This CDR3 comprises 15 residues. With V trimmed by 5 bases and J by 0 bases, 5 bases remained unmatched. The germline V gene encodes CDR1 MNHNS and CDR2 SASEGT. The CDR3 here is CASSPQGGMNTEAFF. The CDR3 DNA sequence: TGTGCCAGCAGTCCACAGGGGGGCATGAACACTGAAGCTTTCTTT.

This chain links TRBV28 with TRBJ2-5; 11 nucleotides line up with TRBD2. The CDR3 is 16 residues long. V lost 3 bases to trimming and J lost 5 bases; unmatched junction nucleotides: 8. CDR1 MDHEN and CDR2 SYDVKM come from the germline V gene. CDR3 protein: CASSFKGLADRETQYF. The DNA of the CDR3 is TGTGCCAGCAGTTTTAAGGGACTAGCGGACCGGGAGACCCAGTACTTC.

The rearrangement uses TRBV9 and TRBJ1-1; D ambiguous. CDR1 SGDLS and CDR2 YYNGEE come from the germline V gene. Trimming took 4 bases from V and 3 from J, leaving 13 bases between them. This CDR3 is built from 14 residues. In nucleotides, the CDR3 is TGTGCCAGCAGCCCCCGCACCGGGGACACTGAAGCTTTCTTT. This gives the protein CASSPRTGDTEAFF.

The J gene is TRBJ2-3, the V gene TRBV4-1; TRBD2 might be the D (5 bases). The CDR3 is 16 residues long. Between the trimmed V and J ends, which lost 1 base and 3 bases, there was a span of 14 bases. The germline CDR1 and CDR2 sequences are MGHRA and YSYEKL. The CDR3 region is CASSQALGERTDTQYF. CDR3 DNA sequence: TGCGCCAGCAGCCAAGCTCTCGGGGAGAGAACAGATACGCAGTATTTT.

The CDR3: CASRADRVKTEAFF. The CDR3 DNA sequence: TGTGCCAGTAGAGCGGACAGGGTAAAAACTGAAGCTTTCTTT. The chain has TRBV19 and TRBJ1-1, with TRBD1 matching 8 bases. Per germline, CDR1 LNHDA and CDR2 SQIVND (reference sequence). Trimming cost V 6 bases and J 5 bases; bases outside gene matches: 8. The CDR3 runs to 14 residues.

This chain uses TRBV28 with TRBJ2-7; possibly TRBD2 for D (6 bases). From germline, CDR1 is MDHEN and CDR2 SYDVKM. Trimming stripped 3 bases from V and 0 bases from J, with 6 bases between. CDR3 length: 13 amino acids. In DNA form, the CDR3 reads TGTGCCAGCAGTTTCGGGAGCTCCTACGAGCAGTACTTC. Translating it yields CASSFGSSYEQYF.

This clone was detected once. The V and J genes are TRBV19 and TRBJ1-1; D is undetermined. CDR3 length: 13 residues. Between the trimmed V and J ends, which lost 8 bases and 4 bases, there was a span of 14 bases. Germline-derived CDR1 and CDR2 are LNHDA and SQIVND (reference sequence). The CDR3 coding sequence is TGTGCCAGTCTCAAGCGACCGGGCACTGAAGCTTTCTTT. It encodes CASLKRPGTEAFF.